The 7 T cell receptor beta chains given below trace back to one sample, sequenced in a study of monozygotic twins with inflammatory bowel disease (dated by TCRdb to the late 2010s). Libraries were made using 5' RACE. TCRdb shows the sequencer as Illumina HiSeq 2500. TCRdb reanalyzed the reads, keeping one entry per CDR3 protein sequence and omitting DNA. In this sample's table one finds under 200,000 distinct CDR3 sequences. The ten largest account for about 2.4% of the sample. The source material was blood. The receptors originated from a human donor with ulcerative colitis or Crohn's disease, or a healthy co-twin of an affected twin (not recorded which).

The chain combines TRBV5-1 with TRBJ2-2. The CDR3 has 13 amino acids. Germline V gene lookup returns CDR1 SGHRS and CDR2 YFSETQ. The CDR3 sequence: CASSSPSAGELFF.

The chain is built from TRBV10-3 and TRBJ1-1; the D call from TCRdb, TRBD1, cannot be confirmed without DNA. Per the germline V gene, CDR1 is ENHRY and CDR2 is SYGVKD. The CDR3 is made up of 13 amino acids. The CDR3 region is CAISEYRDTEAFF.

The chain joins TRBV4-3 to TRBJ2-2; TCRdb's assignment of TRBD2 cannot be checked, as there is no DNA. This CDR3 region has 16 residues. Germline V gene lookup returns CDR1 LGHNA and CDR2 YSLEER. The CDR3 reads CASSQGLAETTGELFF.

The chain has TRBV20-1 and TRBJ2-7; the D gene TCRdb calls, TRBD1, cannot be checked with no DNA. CDR3 length: 14 amino acids. Germline assignment: CDR1 DFQATT and CDR2 SNEGSKA (reference sequence). The CDR3 reads CSARARTGVYEQYF.

The J gene is TRBJ1-1, the V gene TRBV18. The CDR3 totals 13 residues. CDR1 is KGHSH and CDR2 is LQKENI in the germline V gene. CDR3 in amino acids: CASFPGLDTEAFF.

The chain employs TRBV5-4 and TRBJ2-2; TCRdb lists TRBD2, though no DNA is available to test this call. Germline V gives CDR1 SGHNT, CDR2 YYREEE (reference sequence). The length of the CDR3 is 18 residues. The CDR3 protein is CASSLALAGPSNTGELFF.

The V call is TRBV20-1, the J call TRBJ2-5; without DNA, the TCRdb call of TRBD1 cannot be checked. CDR3 length equals 15 residues. Germline V lookup: CDR1 DFQATT, CDR2 SNEGSKA (reference sequence). CDR3 protein: CSARDVRQGAETQYF.